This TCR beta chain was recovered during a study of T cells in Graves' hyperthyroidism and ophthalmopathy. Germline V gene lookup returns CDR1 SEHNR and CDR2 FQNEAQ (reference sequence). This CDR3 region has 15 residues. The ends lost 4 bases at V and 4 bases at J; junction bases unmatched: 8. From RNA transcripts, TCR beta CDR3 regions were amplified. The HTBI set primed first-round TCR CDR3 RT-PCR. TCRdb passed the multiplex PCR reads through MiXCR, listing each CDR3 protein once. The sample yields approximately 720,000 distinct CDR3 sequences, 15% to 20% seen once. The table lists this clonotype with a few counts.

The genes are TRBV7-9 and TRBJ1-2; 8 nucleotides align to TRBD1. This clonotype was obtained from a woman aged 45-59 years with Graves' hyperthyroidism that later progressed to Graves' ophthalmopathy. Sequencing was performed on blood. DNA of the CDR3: TGTGCCAGCAGCTCCGACAGGGGACGAGTCTATGGCTACACCTTC. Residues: CASSSDRGRVYGYTF.